Sequencing of this T cell receptor (beta chain) was carried out in a study of T cells in Graves' hyperthyroidism and ophthalmopathy. At the level of the study: Peripheral blood was collected at initial diagnosis, before any treatment. Study outcomes and limitations: Stable hyperthyroidism was separated from ophthalmopathy by a model based on 13 V-J features. The majority of expanded thyroid clonotypes above 0.001 also appeared in blood.

Many counts were recorded for this clonotype. Its matching antigen is unknown. PBMCs were collected from a 10 ml volume of fresh peripheral blood. Researchers amplified the TCR beta CDR3 regions from RNA transcripts. The primer set for the first-round RT-PCR of the TCR CDR3 was HTBI. TCRdb re-derived calls from the multiplex PCR reads in MiXCR, one entry per CDR3 protein. The repertoire holds hundreds of thousands of distinct CDR3 sequences, with 13% to 15% as singletons. The receptor's source is a woman aged 60-75 years with Graves' ophthalmopathy. The sample comprised blood.

The CDR3 DNA reads TGCGCCAGCAGCACTTTCGGGACAGGGGGCAGCACAGATACGCAGTATTTT. Its translation is CASSTFGTGGSTDTQYF. The chain recombines TRBV5-1 with TRBJ2-3; 12 nucleotides match TRBD1. Germline V CDR1 and CDR2: SGHRS, YFSETQ. The CDR3 is 17 residues long. With 4 bases clipped from V and 0 bases from J, the junction kept 6 bases outside the gene matches.